The clone carrying this TCR beta chain was observed a few times. The CDR3 sequence is 17 residues long. The trim removed 3 bases at V and 0 bases at J, leaving 5 bases unmatched. Germline loops: CDR1 SGHTA, CDR2 FQGNSA. The PCR contained 60 Vbeta and 13 Jbeta primers. TCRdb keeps only in-frame clones here, not all; method: immunoSEQ multiplex PCR. The sample has about 160,000 clones, about 65% seen once. This entry is derived from a study of cytomegalovirus exposure and HLA in healthy donors. The TCR sequence derives from a woman under 40 in good health and CMV-seronegative. This rearrangement joins TRBV7-2 to TRBJ2-6, with 7 bases aligning to TRBD1. The sequencing input was PBMCs. The DNA for the CDR3 is TGTGCCAGCAGCTTGTGGGGACAGATCTCTGGGGCCAACGTCCTGACTTTC. This codes for CASSLWGQISGANVLTF.